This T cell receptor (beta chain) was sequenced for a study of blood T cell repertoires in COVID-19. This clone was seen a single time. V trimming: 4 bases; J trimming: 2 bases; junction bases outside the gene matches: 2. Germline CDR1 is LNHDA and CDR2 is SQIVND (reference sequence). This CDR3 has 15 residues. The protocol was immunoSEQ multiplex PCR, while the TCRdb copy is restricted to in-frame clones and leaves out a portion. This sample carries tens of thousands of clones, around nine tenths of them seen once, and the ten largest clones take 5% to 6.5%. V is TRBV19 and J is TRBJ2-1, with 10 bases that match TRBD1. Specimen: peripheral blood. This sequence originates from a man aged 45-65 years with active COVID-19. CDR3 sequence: CASSTDRGAYNEQFF. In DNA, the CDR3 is TGTGCCAGTAGTACGGACAGGGGGGCCTACAATGAGCAGTTCTTC.